Presented here are 21 T cell receptor beta chains from one specimen sequenced in a study of radiotherapy plus CTLA-4 blockade in lung cancer. TCRdb's copy holds only in-frame clones and misses some; the assay was immunoSEQ multiplex PCR. The repertoire holds 50,000 or so clones, about 88% seen once, with 7.8% in the top ten. The sequencing used peripheral blood, collected from a patient treated with radiotherapy plus ipilimumab. All receptors derive from a human donor with non-small cell lung cancer whose response to radiotherapy plus ipilimumab could not be evaluated.

The CDR3 DNA reads TGCGCCAGCAGTGAACCTAGCGGGGGCTCCTACGAGCAGTACTTC. Translated, it gives CASSEPSGGSYEQYF. The chain uses TRBV10-2 and TRBJ2-7, with 10 bases that match TRBD2. Germline trimming cut 3 bases from V and 0 bases from J; bases unmatched to any gene: 2. The CDR3 spans 15 residues. Germline loops: CDR1 WSHSY, CDR2 SAAADI.

The chain links TRBV19 to TRBJ2-1, with 11 nucleotides matching TRBD2. The CDR3 sequence is 15 residues long. Losses at the gene ends were 2 bases for V and 6 bases for J; bases not matched to a gene: 3. Germline loops: CDR1 LNHDA, CDR2 SQIVND (reference sequence). The CDR3 spells CASSIPTSGGNEQFF. CDR3 nucleotide sequence: TGTGCCAGTAGTATACCCACTAGCGGGGGCAATGAGCAGTTCTTC.

This rearrangement joins TRBV6-1 to TRBJ1-2, with D perhaps matching TRBD1 (6 bases). The CDR3 runs to 12 residues. In germline, CDR1 is MNHNS, CDR2 SASEGT. V was trimmed by 6 bases and J by 7 bases, leaving 12 bases between them. CDR3 sequence: CASRGQFSGYTF. The CDR3 DNA sequence: TGTGCCAGCAGGGGACAATTTAGTGGCTACACCTTC.

The chain is built from TRBV2 and TRBJ1-2, with 7 bases identical to TRBD1. Germline assignment: CDR1 SNHLY and CDR2 FYNNEI. This CDR3 contains 14 residues. V shed 6 bases and J 4 bases; nucleotides not matched to a gene: 8. The chain's CDR3 is CASRIDRVGYGYTF. As DNA, the CDR3 is TGTGCCAGCAGGATCGACAGGGTCGGCTATGGCTACACCTTC. Drawing the rest from reference TRBV2 and TRBJ1-2, the complete variable domain is EPEVTQTPSHQVTQMGQEVILRCVPISNHLYFYWYRQILGQKVEFLVSFYNNEISEKSEIFDDQFSVERPDGSNFTLKIRSTKLEDSAMYFCASRIDRVGYGYTFGSGTRLTVV.

This chain connects TRBV6-6 to TRBJ1-2, with 11 bases aligning to TRBD1. V trimming: 7 bases; J trimming: 3 bases; junction bases outside the gene matches: 4. Germline-derived CDR1 and CDR2 are MNHNY and SVGAGI (reference sequence). CDR3 size: 14 residues. DNA of the CDR3: TGTGCCAGCAACAGGGACAGGGGGGACTATGGCTACACCTTC. This sequence encodes CASNRDRGDYGYTF.

This clone has more than one count but fewer than ten. The chain links TRBV30 to TRBJ1-5; TRBD1 aligns across 8 bases. V shed 2 bases, J shed 3 bases, and the junction held 9 bases outside the gene matches. The CDR3 has 16 amino acids. Germline CDR1 and CDR2: GTSNPN and SVGIG (reference sequence). The CDR3 DNA follows: TGTGCCTGGAGTCCAGGGACAGGCGGCCTCAATCAGCCCCAGCATTTT. The encoded protein is CAWSPGTGGLNQPQHF.

This chain links TRBV7-2 with TRBJ2-7, with D perhaps TRBD1 (5 bases). The germline CDR1 and CDR2 sequences are SGHTA and FQGNSA. This CDR3 has 14 residues. V lost 2 bases and J lost 4, with 12 bases in between. The CDR3 loop reads CASSLSSDKYEQYF. As DNA, the CDR3 is TGTGCCAGCAGCTTAAGCTCGGACAAATACGAGCAGTACTTC.

The chain combines TRBV19 with TRBJ1-4; possibly TRBD1 for D (5 bases). This CDR3 contains 15 residues. Germline V gene lookup returns CDR1 LNHDA and CDR2 SQIVND (reference sequence). The V end was cut by 10 bases, the J end by 0 bases, with 15 bases between. CDR3 protein: CATQGQAATNEKLFF. In nucleotides, the CDR3 is TGTGCCACCCAGGGCCAAGCTGCAACTAATGAAAAACTGTTTTTT.

This sequence joins TRBV6-5 and TRBJ2-7; 8 bases map to TRBD1. CDR1 and CDR2 (germline): MNHEY, SVGAGI. V shed 6 bases and J 0 bases; nucleotides not matched to a gene: 4. The CDR3 spans 14 residues. CDR3 bases: TGTGCCAGCAGGGACAGGGCCCCCTCCTACGAGCAGTACTTC. It translates to CASRDRAPSYEQYF.

This sequence joins TRBV5-1 and TRBJ1-4; 8 bases agree with TRBD1. The length of the CDR3 is 16 residues. Germline CDR1 SGHRS, CDR2 YFSETQ. J lost 4 bases, V lost 0 bases, and 5 bases had no gene match. The DNA for the CDR3 is TGCGCCAGCAGCTTGGCCCAAACAGGGGGTAATGAAAAACTGTTTTTT. Amino acid sequence: CASSLAQTGGNEKLFF.

J is TRBJ1-2 and V is TRBV28; 7 nucleotides align to TRBD1. This CDR3 is 15 amino acids long. Unmatched junction bases numbered 10, after V lost 6 bases and J lost 3 bases. The germline CDR1 and CDR2 sequences are MDHEN and SYDVKM. CDR3: CASRGFEGADYGYTF. The DNA for the CDR3 is TGTGCCAGCAGGGGCTTTGAGGGGGCTGACTATGGCTACACCTTC.

The chain joins TRBV11-2 to TRBJ2-3; the match to TRBD1 covers 7 bases. The germline CDR1 and CDR2 sequences are SGHAT and FQNNGV. The CDR3 loop spans 15 amino acids. The V gene end was trimmed by 0 bases and the J gene end by 9 bases; junction bases not matched to a gene: 9. The CDR3 DNA follows: TGTGCCAGCAGCTTAGATAACAGGGGAAGGAGCACGCAGTATTTT. Translating it yields CASSLDNRGRSTQYF.

This chain connects TRBV7-2 to TRBJ2-2; 9 positions agree with TRBD2. With 7 bases clipped from V and 3 bases from J, the junction kept 3 bases outside the gene matches. The CDR3 consists of 14 residues. CDR1 is SGHTA, CDR2 FQGNSA, per germline. This CDR3 is CASTAGGHTGELFF. The CDR3 bases are TGTGCCAGCACCGCGGGAGGGCACACCGGGGAGCTGTTTTTT.

The chain joins TRBV2 to TRBJ2-3; D is unclear. The CDR3 has 14 residues. The germline CDR1 and CDR2 sequences are SNHLY and FYNNEI. The V and J ends lost 5 bases and 0 bases respectively, with 9 bases between them. As DNA, the CDR3 is TGTGCCAGCAGTTTTGACACTAGCACAGATACGCAGTATTTT. Protein sequence: CASSFDTSTDTQYF.

The chain has TRBV7-9 and TRBJ1-2; 8 positions agree with TRBD1. Trimming cost V 2 bases and J 4 bases; bases outside gene matches: 9. The CDR3 loop spans 16 amino acids. Looked up from germline, CDR1 is SEHNR and CDR2 is FQNEAQ (reference sequence). The CDR3 loop reads CASSLWGRGHGYGYTF. CDR3 DNA: TGTGCCAGCAGCTTATGGGGCAGGGGGCATGGCTATGGCTACACCTTC.

V and J are TRBV11-2 and TRBJ2-3, with 11 positions matching TRBD2. The V gene's germline CDR1 is SGHAT and CDR2 FQNNGV. Losses at the gene ends were 0 bases for V and 8 bases for J; bases not matched to a gene: 7. The CDR3 spans 16 residues. The CDR3: CASSLDGLAGGITQYF. CDR3 coding DNA: TGTGCCAGCAGCTTAGACGGCCTAGCGGGAGGAATTACGCAGTATTTT.

This clone was seen more than once but under ten times. The CDR3 here is CASSALEDTEAFF. CDR3 sequence (DNA): TGTGCCAGCAGTGCGCTTGAGGACACTGAAGCTTTCTTT. The gene calls are TRBV6-6 and TRBJ1-1; D remains unclear. Germline V gene data show CDR1 as MNHNY and CDR2 as SVGAGI (reference sequence). With 5 bases removed from V and 3 bases from J, the gap between germline ends came to 10 bases. The CDR3 has 13 amino acids.

This chain joins TRBV2 and TRBJ2-7, with D possibly matching TRBD1 (5 bases). The V end lost 6 bases, the J end lost 5 bases, and 32 bases lay between the germline ends. CDR1 is SNHLY, CDR2 FYNNEI, per germline. This CDR3 is built from 19 residues. The chain's CDR3 is CASRTHQTVPSPRINEQYF. The CDR3, as DNA: TGTGCCAGCAGGACTCACCAGACAGTCCCTTCACCTCGAATCAACGAGCAGTACTTC.

V and J are TRBV28 and TRBJ1-5; 9 bases fit TRBD1. The CDR3 sequence is 15 residues long. Looked up from germline, CDR1 is MDHEN and CDR2 is SYDVKM. V shed 8 bases and J 2 bases; nucleotides not matched to a gene: 7. CDR3 protein: CASGDRAFGNQPQHF. The CDR3 region has the DNA TGTGCCAGCGGGGACAGGGCGTTTGGCAATCAGCCCCAGCATTTT.

The chain employs TRBV4-3 and TRBJ1-2; D is unclear. The CDR3 has 13 residues. The V end lost 0 bases, the J end lost 3 bases, and 5 bases lay between the germline ends. CDR1 LGHNA and CDR2 YSLEER come from the germline V gene. The CDR3 sequence is CASSQEADYGYTF. The CDR3, as DNA: TGCGCCAGCAGCCAAGAGGCGGACTATGGCTACACCTTC.

This chain connects TRBV6-5 to TRBJ2-4, with 7 bases identical to TRBD1. J gave up 6 bases and V 5 bases, and 4 bases lay outside the gene matches. This CDR3 is built from 13 residues. Germline assignment: CDR1 MNHEY and CDR2 SVGAGI. The CDR3 spells CASSPDRLNIQYF. In DNA, the CDR3 is TGTGCCAGCAGTCCGGACAGGCTAAACATTCAGTACTTC.